A selection of T cell receptor beta chains follows, all from one sample in a study of control samples from healthy donors and cancer patients. Method: immunoSEQ multiplex PCR; TCRdb's copy keeps in-frame clones and lacks some. The data show about 60,000 clones, about nine tenths seen once. Sequencing input: PBMCs. The receptors here all came from a woman between 50 and 59 years old with colorectal cancer. CDR3s include the opening cysteine and the closing phenylalanine or tryptophan. Each record gives: V gene, CDR3 protein.

V gene: TRBV27; CDR3 protein: CASSFLYRGNSPLHF
V gene: TRBV18; CDR3 protein: CASAGVQGGSYEQYF
V gene: TRBV28; CDR3 protein: CASSTPGTGLFEQYF
V gene: TRBV9; CDR3 protein: CASSVVDRANTGELFF
V gene: TRBV6-1; CDR3 protein: CASRTGQGALEQYF
V gene: TRBV10-3; CDR3 protein: CATFAGDTQYF
V gene: TRBV11-1; CDR3 protein: CASSLDDGGGYNEQFF
V gene: TRBV2; CDR3 protein: CASSEISWAPNYGYTF
V gene: TRBV5-5; CDR3 protein: CASSLTPLEGAYQETQYF
V gene: TRBV7-9; CDR3 protein: CASSSLRLEGGNEQFF
V gene: TRBV24-1; CDR3 protein: CATSDFFNSGASNTGELFF
V gene: TRBV7-9; CDR3 protein: CASSLTQGTEAFF
V gene: TRBV5-1; CDR3 protein: CASSSTLGQRHTEAFF
V gene: TRBV7-3; CDR3 protein: CASSTEYGRTGELFF
V gene: TRBV5-1; CDR3 protein: CASSLLGTGDNEKLFF
V gene: TRBV12-5; CDR3 protein: CASGLVTAGELFF